The next 22 T cell receptor beta chains were all read from a single sample in a study of CD8 T cells in Susac syndrome. RNA totalling roughly 0.5 to 1 ug underwent reverse transcription with random hexamers. Via MiXCR, TCRdb re-called the immunoSEQ multiplex PCR reads, giving one row per CDR3 protein. The data contain around 71,000 distinct CDR3 sequences, 93% of them singletons. Sequenced: CD4+ T cells from PBMCs. The receptors here all came from a human donor with Susac syndrome.

The rearrangement uses TRBV3-1 and TRBJ2-1, with 11 bases identical to TRBD2. Per the germline V gene, CDR1 is LGHDT and CDR2 is YNNKEL (reference sequence). The J segment lost 6 bases and the V segment lost 5 bases, leaving 9 bases of the junction unmatched. The CDR3 has 16 residues. CDR3 region: CASSFRLAGPLNEQFF. CDR3 nucleotide sequence: TGTGCCAGCAGCTTTCGACTAGCGGGGCCTCTCAATGAGCAGTTCTTC.

The chain carries TRBV5-1 and TRBJ2-5, with 7 bases that match TRBD1. Losses at the gene ends were 4 bases for V and 3 bases for J; bases not matched to a gene: 9. The CDR3 contains 15 residues. CDR1 SGHRS and CDR2 YFSETQ come from the germline V gene. The CDR3 nucleotides are TGCGCCAGCAGCGTGGGACCCGGGACAGAAGAGACCCAGTACTTC. This encodes CASSVGPGTEETQYF.

V usage is TRBV6-6 and J usage is TRBJ2-7, with 7 bases fitting TRBD1. Germline CDR1 reads MNHNY; CDR2 reads SVGAGI (reference sequence). CDR3 length equals 14 residues. V lost 5 bases and J lost 6; bases outside the gene matches: 10. CDR3 sequence reads: CASSPTPTGSEQYF. DNA for the CDR3: TGTGCCAGCAGTCCGACCCCGACAGGGAGCGAGCAGTACTTC.

The rearrangement uses TRBV5-1 and TRBJ2-7; D perhaps matches TRBD1 (6 bases). The CDR3 covers 15 residues. Germline assignment: CDR1 SGHRS and CDR2 YFSETQ. V lost 7 bases, J lost 2 bases, and 19 bases lay in between. DNA for the CDR3: TGCGCCAGCGCACAGACCGGGACACTAACCTACGAGCAGTACTTC. It yields the protein CASAQTGTLTYEQYF.

The chain joins TRBV7-3 to TRBJ2-1, with D tentatively TRBD1 (5 bases). Germline CDR1 is SGHTA and CDR2 is FQGTGA. V shed 2 bases and J shed 2 bases, with 13 bases lying between them. The CDR3 runs to 16 residues. The CDR3 reads CASSLPGREPYNEQFF. CDR3 coding DNA: TGTGCCAGCAGCTTACCGGGCAGGGAACCCTACAATGAGCAGTTCTTC.

DNA for the CDR3: TGCAGCGTTCGCCGGGGCAGCTACAATGAGCAGTTCTTC. This gives the protein CSVRRGSYNEQFF. The chain recombines TRBV29-1 with TRBJ2-1; D possibly matches TRBD1 or TRBD2 (5 bases each). CDR3 length: 13 amino acids. Trimming took off 5 bases at V and 3 bases at J, with 11 bases between the two ends. Germline lookup yields CDR1 SQVTM and CDR2 ANQGSEA.

The chain links TRBV12-5 to TRBJ1-2, with D perhaps matching TRBD1 (6 bases). There are 17 residues in the CDR3. The V gene lost 0 bases and the J gene lost 0 bases, with 14 bases spanning the gap. Germline values: CDR1 LGHNT, CDR2 FRNRAP. The CDR3 DNA is TGTGCTAGTGGTTTGGTGGACACAGGGTTCACTAACTATGGCTACACCTTC. This encodes CASGLVDTGFTNYGYTF.

This clonotype was picked up a small number of times. The gene calls are TRBV5-6 and TRBJ2-5; 8 bases match TRBD2. The V gene's germline CDR1 is SGHDT and CDR2 YYEEEE. CDR3 length equals 15 residues. Trimming removed 1 base from V and 4 bases from J; junction bases left unmatched: 6. CDR3: CASSLFGGAGETQYF. The CDR3 DNA reads as TGTGCCAGCAGCTTGTTCGGGGGGGCGGGAGAGACCCAGTACTTC. Full variable domain (missing parts from reference TRBV5-6 and TRBJ2-5): DAGVTQSPTHLIKTRGQQVTLRCSPKSGHDTVSWYQQALGQGPQFIFQYYEEEERQRGNFPDRFSGHQFPNYSSELNVNALLLGDSALYLCASSLFGGAGETQYFGPGTRLLVL.

The genes are TRBV5-1 and TRBJ1-1; D is uncertain. V dropped 0 bases and J dropped 1 base, with 7 bases sitting between them. Germline V gene sequence: CDR1 SGHRS, CDR2 YFSETQ. CDR3 size: 14 residues. The CDR3 reads CASSLEAWNTEAFF. CDR3 nucleotide sequence: TGCGCCAGCAGCTTGGAGGCGTGGAACACTGAAGCTTTCTTT.

V gene TRBV29-1 combines with J gene TRBJ1-1; D is unresolved. Trimming removed 5 bases from V and 2 bases from J, with 6 bases in between. The germline gives CDR1 SQVTM, CDR2 ANQGSEA. This CDR3 has 11 amino acids. Here the CDR3 DNA reads TGCAGCGTTTCCCGTAACACTGAAGCTTTCTTT. Translation gives CSVSRNTEAFF.

The rearrangement joins TRBV18 to TRBJ1-1; tentatively, D is TRBD1 (5 bases). Germline CDR1 reads KGHSH; CDR2 reads LQKENI. The V end was cut by 5 bases, the J end by 4 bases, with 11 bases between. The CDR3 loop spans 13 amino acids. CDR3 region: CASSTTGATEAFF. CDR3 nucleotides: TGTGCCAGCTCAACAACAGGAGCCACTGAAGCTTTCTTT.

The rearrangement uses TRBV5-1 and TRBJ2-7; D is unclear. CDR1 and CDR2 from the germline V gene are SGHRS and YFSETQ. V was pared by 2 bases and J by 0 bases, with 15 bases between. The CDR3 totals 16 residues. The CDR3 loop is CASSLDRLGISYEQYF. CDR3 nucleotide sequence: TGCGCCAGCAGCTTAGACCGCCTAGGAATCTCCTACGAGCAGTACTTC. Variable domain in full (rest from reference TRBV5-1 and TRBJ2-7): KAGVTQTPRYLIKTRGQQVTLSCSPISGHRSVSWYQQTPGQGLQFLFEYFSETQRNKGNFPGRFSGRQFSNSRSEMNVSTLELGDSALYLCASSLDRLGISYEQYFGPGTRLTVT.

The V gene is TRBV6-5, the J gene TRBJ1-6; a possible D gene is TRBD1 (5 bases). V was shortened by 2 bases and J by 7 bases, with 9 bases between the two germline ends. CDR1 MNHEY and CDR2 SVGAGI come from the germline V gene. This CDR3 has 14 residues. CDR3 protein: CASSYQGANSPLHF. The CDR3 DNA follows: TGTGCCAGCAGTTACCAGGGCGCGAATTCACCCCTCCACTTT.

The V call is TRBV2, the J call TRBJ1-4; 7 bases align to TRBD1. Looked up from germline, CDR1 is SNHLY and CDR2 is FYNNEI. The CDR3 is made up of 14 amino acids. Losses at the gene ends were 7 bases for V and 3 bases for J; bases not matched to a gene: 5. The CDR3 loop reads CASIDRAANEKLFF. The DNA for the CDR3 is TGTGCCAGCATAGACAGGGCAGCTAATGAAAAACTGTTTTTT.

This clonotype has just one count. The V call is TRBV6-5, the J call TRBJ2-7, with a weak D call TRBD2 (5 bases). Germline CDR1 MNHEY, CDR2 SVGAGI. The V end lost 5 bases, the J end lost 3 bases, and 11 bases lay between the germline ends. The CDR3 is 13 amino acids. CDR3 coding DNA: TGTGCCAGCAGTCTCGGGAAGGGCTACGAGCAGTACTTC. This encodes CASSLGKGYEQYF.

The V gene is TRBV5-1, the J gene TRBJ2-1; the match to TRBD1 covers 7 bases. The V and J ends lost 3 bases and 6 bases, in that order; junction bases with no gene match: 9. Germline-derived CDR1 and CDR2 are SGHRS and YFSETQ. This CDR3 spans 15 amino acids. The CDR3 protein is CASSSRDRGRNEQFF. The CDR3 DNA reads as TGCGCCAGCAGCTCCCGGGACAGAGGACGCAATGAGCAGTTCTTC.

The CDR3 loop reads CASSSRTGLRREQYF. In nucleotides, the CDR3 is TGTGCCAGCAGCTCCCGGACAGGGCTGCGACGCGAGCAGTACTTC. The chain has TRBV5-5 and TRBJ2-7; 8 nucleotides line up with TRBD1. Trimming removed 3 bases from V and 6 bases from J; junction bases left unmatched: 11. The germline CDR1 and CDR2 sequences are SGHKS and YYEKEE (reference sequence). The CDR3 extends over 15 amino acids. Variable domain in full (rest from reference TRBV5-5 and TRBJ2-7): DAGVTQSPTHLIKTRGQQVTLRCSPISGHKSVSWYQQVLGQGPQFIFQYYEKEERGRGNFPDRFSARQFPNYSSELNVNALLLGDSALYLCASSSRTGLRREQYFGPGTRLTVT.

The chain is built from TRBV6-2 or TRBV6-3 and TRBJ1-3; a weak D match, TRBD1 (5 bases). The CDR3 totals 13 residues. Germline-derived CDR1 and CDR2 are MNHEY and SVGEGT. V dropped 6 bases and J dropped 4 bases, with 10 bases sitting between them. The CDR3 DNA reads TGTGCCAGCAGGCCGACAGCGGGAAACACCATATATTTT. Protein sequence: CASRPTAGNTIYF.

This clonotype was seen only once. The chain carries TRBV12-3 or TRBV12-4 and TRBJ1-2; D is uncertain. The V gene lost 6 bases and the J gene lost 3 bases, with 8 bases spanning the gap. The CDR3 is made up of 12 amino acids. DNA for the CDR3: TGTGCCAGCAGGGAAAGAGACTATGGCTACACCTTC. Its translation is CASRERDYGYTF.

The chain couples TRBV2 to TRBJ2-3; 7 nucleotides align to TRBD1. Trimming removed 3 bases from V and 1 base from J; junction bases left unmatched: 1. In germline, CDR1 is SNHLY, CDR2 FYNNEI. This CDR3 region has 14 residues. CDR3 region: CASSEGTGTDTQYF. Written as DNA, the CDR3 is TGTGCCAGCAGTGAGGGGACAGGCACAGATACGCAGTATTTT.

V usage is TRBV18 and J usage is TRBJ2-4; 8 bases map to TRBD2. Looked up from germline, CDR1 is KGHSH and CDR2 is LQKENI. The CDR3 consists of 18 residues. With 0 bases clipped from V and 7 bases from J, the junction kept 14 bases outside the gene matches. The CDR3 here is CASSPPLSTGGPWNIQYF. The CDR3 DNA is TGTGCCAGCTCACCACCCCTCTCGACGGGGGGGCCGTGGAACATTCAGTACTTC. Based on the CDR3 plus reference TRBV18 and TRBJ2-4, the full variable domain is NAGVMQNPRHLVRRRGQEARLRCSPMKGHSHVYWYRQLPEEGLKFMVYLQKENIIDESGMPKERFSAEFPKEGPSILRIQQVVRGDSAAYFCASSPPLSTGGPWNIQYFGAGTRLSVL.

V gene TRBV6-2 or TRBV6-3 combines with J gene TRBJ2-7; 9 nucleotides match TRBD1. After removal of 1 base from V and 2 bases from J, the junction contained 3 bases not matched to a gene. The CDR3 runs 15 residues. Germline lookup yields CDR1 MNHEY and CDR2 SVGEGT. The CDR3 loop reads CASSYLGQGTYEQYF. In nucleotides, the CDR3 is TGTGCCAGCAGTTACTTGGGACAGGGAACCTACGAGCAGTACTTC.